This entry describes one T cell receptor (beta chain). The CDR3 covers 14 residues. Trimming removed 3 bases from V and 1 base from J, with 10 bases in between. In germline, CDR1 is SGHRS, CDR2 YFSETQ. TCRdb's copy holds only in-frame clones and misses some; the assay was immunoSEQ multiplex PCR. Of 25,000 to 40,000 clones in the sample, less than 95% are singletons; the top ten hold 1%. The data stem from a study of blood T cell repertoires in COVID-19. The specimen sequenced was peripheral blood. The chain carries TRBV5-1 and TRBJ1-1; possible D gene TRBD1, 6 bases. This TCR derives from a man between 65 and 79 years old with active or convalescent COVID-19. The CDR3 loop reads CASSSGHQNTEAFF. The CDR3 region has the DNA TGCGCCAGCAGCTCGGGACATCAGAACACTGAAGCTTTCTTT.